The rows below give T cell receptor beta chains drawn from one sample of a study of T cells after yellow fever vaccination. TCRdb re-called the 5' RACE reads with MiXCR, one entry per CDR3 protein. The table lists 250,000 or so distinct CDR3 sequences, approximately 6.7% of them singletons. The sequenced sample was CD4+ T cells sorted from PBMCs, obtained on the day of the yellow fever booster vaccination. The receptors shown here come from a man younger than 40 who received the YFV17D yellow fever vaccine. Each CDR3 is given with its conserved first and last residue. A D gene is named only where the DNA matches it firmly. Clone size is not always given. Where it is, it says once, few, many or a class for expanded clones.

>15|NA|TRBV20-1|NA|TRBJ1-5
TGCAGTGCTAGAGAGGGGACATATTCCAATCAGCCCCAGCATTTT
CSAREGTYSNQPQHF
>16|few|TRBV25-1|TRBD2|TRBJ2-2
TGTGCCAGCAGGCGGACTAGCGGGATTAACACCGGGGAGCTGTTTTTT
CASRRTSGINTGELFF
>14|many|TRBV9|NA|TRBJ1-1
TGTGCCAGCAGCGCTAACAGGGTGGGCACTGAAGCTTTCTTT
CASSANRVGTEAFF
>16|few|TRBV7-8|NA|TRBJ2-7
TGTGCCAGCAGCTTATCCCAGCGGAGAGACTCCTACGAGCAGTACTTC
CASSLSQRRDSYEQYF
>13|NA|TRBV12-3/TRBV12-4|NA|TRBJ2-7
TGTGCCAGCAGTTTAGACAGCCCCGGGGAGCAGTACTTC
CASSLDSPGEQYF
>14|many|TRBV12-3/TRBV12-4|TRBD2|TRBJ2-5
TGTGCCAGCAGCTTGAGCGGGAGTTTAGAGACCCAGTACTTC
CASSLSGSLETQYF
>12|many|TRBV11-2|NA|TRBJ1-1
TGTGCCAGCAGTTTGCTCACAGGGTTAGCTTTCTTT
CASSLLTGLAFF
>14|many|TRBV20-1|TRBD2|TRBJ2-7
TGCAGTGCTAGAGGCCCTAGCGGCTCCTACGAGCAGTACTTC
CSARGPSGSYEQYF
>16|NA|TRBV4-2|NA|TRBJ1-2
TGTGCCAGCAGCCCCACCATAGGGGGGGCGGGTGGTGGCTACACCTTC
CASSPTIGGAGGGYTF
>14|NA|TRBV12-3/TRBV12-4|NA|TRBJ1-1
TGTGCCAGCAGTGGACAGTCGAACGGCGCTGAAGCTTTCTTT
CASSGQSNGAEAFF
>16|many|TRBV7-2|TRBD2|TRBJ2-3
TGTGCCAGCAGCTTAAGGGTAGCGGGGAGCACAGATACGCAGTATTTT
CASSLRVAGSTDTQYF
>13|many|TRBV10-1|TRBD2|TRBJ2-5
TGCGCCAGCAGTAGGACTAGCGATGGGACCCAGTACTTC
CASSRTSDGTQYF
>13|many|TRBV5-1|NA|TRBJ2-1
TGCGCCAGCAGCTCCGTGGACTTCGGTGAGCAGTTCTTC
CASSSVDFGEQFF
>16|NA|TRBV5-1|NA|TRBJ2-7
TGCGCCAGCAGCTTGGCCATATTCGGGGGTGGCTACGAGCAGTACTTC
CASSLAIFGGGYEQYF
>13|NA|TRBV29-1|TRBD1|TRBJ2-7
TGCAGCGGGGGACAGGGAACCCAGTACGAGCAGTACTTC
CSGGQGTQYEQYF
>15|few|TRBV5-4|NA|TRBJ2-7
TGTGCCAGCAGCTTGGGCCCGGACAGATCCTACGAGCAGTACTTC
CASSLGPDRSYEQYF
>17|many|TRBV10-3|TRBD2|TRBJ2-7
TGTGCCATCAGTGACGGGGGACTAGCGGGGACCTCCTACGAGCAGTACTTC
CAISDGGLAGTSYEQYF
>15|NA|TRBV5-1|TRBD2|TRBJ2-1
TGCGCCAGCATCGAGAGCGGGAGCTCCTACAATGAGCAGTTCTTC
CASIESGSSYNEQFF
>15|NA|TRBV19|TRBD2|TRBJ2-1
TGTGCCAGTAGGAACCCAGGCGGGAGGTACAATGAGCAGTTCTTC
CASRNPGGRYNEQFF
>15|many|TRBV28|NA|TRBJ1-1
TGTGCCAGCAGTTTTCCTGTTCGTGGGAGAGGTCGGGCTTTCTTT
CASSFPVRGRGRAFF
>15|NA|TRBV9|NA|TRBJ2-5
TGTGCCAGCAGCGTATCGTGGGGGCACAAAGAGACCCAGTACTTC
CASSVSWGHKETQYF
>14|NA|TRBV7-2|NA|TRBJ2-2
TGTGCCAGCAGCCAGGGACAAAACACCGGGGAGCTGTTTTTT
CASSQGQNTGELFF